This T cell receptor beta chain was recovered during a study of T cell repertoires in cytomegalovirus infection. In the study overall: A matching HLA type, together with CMV infection, was signaled by public TCR beta signatures. Overall study results and limits: Identification of carriers of CMV plus the relevant HLA was performed using cumulative public TCR beta family frequency. Ex vivo responses were dominated by HLA-C-restricted CMV-specific TCR beta clonotypes.

Trimming stripped 3 bases from V and 0 bases from J, with 15 bases between. The CDR3 covers 17 residues. TCRdb re-derived calls from the reads in MiXCR, one entry per CDR3 protein. The table includes under 850,000 distinct CDR3 sequences, 35% detected once. This clonotype has more than one count but fewer than ten. What it binds is not known. The receptor was derived from a human donor in good health (CMV status not recorded). Some clones in this sample may be carry-over from other donors' samples. The V gene is TRBV12-3 or TRBV12-4, the J gene TRBJ1-5; D possibly corresponds to TRBD1 (5 bases). Source material: PBMCs. In DNA, the CDR3 is TGTGCCAGCAGTTTCGGGGCCAACCGGTATAGCAATCAGCCCCAGCATTTT. It yields the protein CASSFGANRYSNQPQHF.